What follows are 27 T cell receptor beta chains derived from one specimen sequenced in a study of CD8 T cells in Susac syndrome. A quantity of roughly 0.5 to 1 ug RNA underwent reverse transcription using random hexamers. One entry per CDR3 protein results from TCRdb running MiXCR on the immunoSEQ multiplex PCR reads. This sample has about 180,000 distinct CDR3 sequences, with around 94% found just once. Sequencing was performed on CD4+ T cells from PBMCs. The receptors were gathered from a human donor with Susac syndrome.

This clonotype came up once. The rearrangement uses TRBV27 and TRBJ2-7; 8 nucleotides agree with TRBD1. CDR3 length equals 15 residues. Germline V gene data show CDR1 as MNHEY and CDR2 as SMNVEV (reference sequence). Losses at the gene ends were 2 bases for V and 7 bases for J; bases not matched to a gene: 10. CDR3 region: CASSLTGGPYEEQYF. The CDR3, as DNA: TGTGCCAGCAGTTTAACAGGGGGGCCGTATGAAGAGCAGTACTTC.

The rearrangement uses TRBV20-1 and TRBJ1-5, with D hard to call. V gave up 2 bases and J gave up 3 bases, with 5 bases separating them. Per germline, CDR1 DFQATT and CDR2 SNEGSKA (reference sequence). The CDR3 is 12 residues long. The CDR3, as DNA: TGCAGTGCTAGACGGCACAATCAGCCCCAGCATTTT. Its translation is CSARRHNQPQHF.

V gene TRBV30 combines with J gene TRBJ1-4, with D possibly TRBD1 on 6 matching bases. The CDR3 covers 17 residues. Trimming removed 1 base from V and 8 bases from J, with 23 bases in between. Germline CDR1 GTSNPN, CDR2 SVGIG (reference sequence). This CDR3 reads CAWSGSGDNSIREKLFF. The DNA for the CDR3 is TGTGCCTGGAGTGGATCGGGGGACAACTCAATCCGAGAAAAACTGTTTTTT. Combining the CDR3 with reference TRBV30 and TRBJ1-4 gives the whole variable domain SQTIHQWPATLVQPVGSPLSLECTVEGTSNPNLYWYRQAAGRGLQLLFYSVGIGQISSEVPQNLSASRPQDRQFILSSKKLLLSDSGFYLCAWSGSGDNSIREKLFFGSGTQLSVL.

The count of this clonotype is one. The CDR3 bases are TGTGCCACCAGTGCGGACAGGACCCACACCGGGGAGCTGTTTTTT. It is translated as CATSADRTHTGELFF. The chain has TRBV24-1 and TRBJ2-2; 7 positions agree with TRBD1. The germline CDR1 and CDR2 sequences are KGHDR and SFDVKD. The CDR3 contains 15 residues. Unmatched junction bases numbered 5, after V lost 5 bases and J lost 3 bases.

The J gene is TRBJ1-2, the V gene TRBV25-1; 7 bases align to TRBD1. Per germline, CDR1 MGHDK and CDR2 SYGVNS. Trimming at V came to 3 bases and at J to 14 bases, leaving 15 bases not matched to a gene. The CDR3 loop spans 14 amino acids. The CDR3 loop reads CASSDVKGQRSLTF. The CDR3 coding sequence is TGTGCCAGCAGTGATGTGAAGGGACAGAGGTCTTTGACCTTC.

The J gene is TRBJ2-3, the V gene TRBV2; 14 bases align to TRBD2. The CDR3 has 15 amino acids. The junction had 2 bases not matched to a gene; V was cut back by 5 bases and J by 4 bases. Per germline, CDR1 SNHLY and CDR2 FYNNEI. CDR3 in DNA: TGTGCCAGCAGTAGACTAGCGGGAGGGGCAGATACGCAGTATTTT. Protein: CASSRLAGGADTQYF.

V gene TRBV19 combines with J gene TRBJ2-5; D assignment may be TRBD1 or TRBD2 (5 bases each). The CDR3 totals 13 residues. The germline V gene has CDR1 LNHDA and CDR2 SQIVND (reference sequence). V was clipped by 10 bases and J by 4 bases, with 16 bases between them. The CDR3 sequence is CATTRGRGETQYF. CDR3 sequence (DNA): TGTGCCACTACCCGGGGCCGTGGAGAGACCCAGTACTTC.

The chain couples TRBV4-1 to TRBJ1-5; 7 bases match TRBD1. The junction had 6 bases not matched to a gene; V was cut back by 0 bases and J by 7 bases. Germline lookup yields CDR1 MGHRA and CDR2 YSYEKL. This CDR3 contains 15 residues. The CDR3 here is CASSQDPAGGQPQHF. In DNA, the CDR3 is TGCGCCAGCAGCCAAGATCCTGCAGGGGGACAGCCCCAGCATTTT.

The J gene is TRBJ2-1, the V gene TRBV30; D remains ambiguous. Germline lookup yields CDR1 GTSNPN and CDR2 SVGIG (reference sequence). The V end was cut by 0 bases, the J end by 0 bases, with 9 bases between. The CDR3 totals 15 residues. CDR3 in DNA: TGTGCCTGGAGTGTCCTGTCCGGCTCCTACAATGAGCAGTTCTTC. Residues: CAWSVLSGSYNEQFF.

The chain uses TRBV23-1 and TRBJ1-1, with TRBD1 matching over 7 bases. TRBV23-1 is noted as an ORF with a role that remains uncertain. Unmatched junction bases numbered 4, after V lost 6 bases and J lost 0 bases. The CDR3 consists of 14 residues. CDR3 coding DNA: TGCGCCAGCAGGGGGACAGCCATGAACACTGAAGCTTTCTTT. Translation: CASRGTAMNTEAFF.

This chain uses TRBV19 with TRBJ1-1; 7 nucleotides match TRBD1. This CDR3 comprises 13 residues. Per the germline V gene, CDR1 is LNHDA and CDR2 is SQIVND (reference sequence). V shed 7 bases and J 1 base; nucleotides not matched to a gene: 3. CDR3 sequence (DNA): TGTGCCAGTAAAGGACAGGAGAACACTGAAGCTTTCTTT. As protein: CASKGQENTEAFF.

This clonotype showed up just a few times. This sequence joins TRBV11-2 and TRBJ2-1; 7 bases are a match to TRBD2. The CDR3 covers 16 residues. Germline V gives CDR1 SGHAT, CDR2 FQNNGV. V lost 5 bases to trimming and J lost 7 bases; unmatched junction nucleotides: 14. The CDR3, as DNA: TGTGCCAGCAGCCTAAACGTGGCGGGAGTGGGAAATGAGCAGTTCTTC. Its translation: CASSLNVAGVGNEQFF.

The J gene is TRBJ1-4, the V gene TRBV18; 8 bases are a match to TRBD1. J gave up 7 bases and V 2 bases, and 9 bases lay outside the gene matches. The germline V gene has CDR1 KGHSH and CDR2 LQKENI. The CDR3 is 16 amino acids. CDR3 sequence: CASSPSAAGGPEKLFF. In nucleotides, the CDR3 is TGTGCCAGCTCACCATCGGCGGCAGGGGGCCCTGAAAAACTGTTTTTT.

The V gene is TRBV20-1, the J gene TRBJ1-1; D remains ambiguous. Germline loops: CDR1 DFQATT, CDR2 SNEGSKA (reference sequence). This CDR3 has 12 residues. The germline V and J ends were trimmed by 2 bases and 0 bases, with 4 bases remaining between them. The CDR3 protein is CSARRVNTEAFF. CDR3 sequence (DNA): TGCAGTGCTAGAAGGGTGAACACTGAAGCTTTCTTT.

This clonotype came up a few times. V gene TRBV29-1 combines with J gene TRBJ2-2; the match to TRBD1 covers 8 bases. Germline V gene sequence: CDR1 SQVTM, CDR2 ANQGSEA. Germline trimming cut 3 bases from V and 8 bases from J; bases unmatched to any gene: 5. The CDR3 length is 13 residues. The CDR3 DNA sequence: TGCAGCGTTGACGGCAGGGGGCGAGGGGAGCTGTTTTTT. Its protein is CSVDGRGRGELFF.

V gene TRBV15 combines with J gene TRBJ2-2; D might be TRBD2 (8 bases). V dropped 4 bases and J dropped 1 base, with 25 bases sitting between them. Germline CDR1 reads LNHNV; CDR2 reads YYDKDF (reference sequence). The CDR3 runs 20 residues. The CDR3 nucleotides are TGTGCCACCAGCAAACCTGAAGGAGCGGGGGACAGAATGAACACCGGGGAGCTGTTTTTT. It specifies CATSKPEGAGDRMNTGELFF.

The CDR3, as DNA: TGTGCCTGGAGTGTAAAGGGTGGGTGGGCTGAAGCTTTCTTT. It yields the protein CAWSVKGGWAEAFF. This chain joins TRBV30 and TRBJ1-1; D gene uncertain. Germline CDR1 GTSNPN, CDR2 SVGIG (reference sequence). The CDR3 has 14 amino acids. Trimming pared 0 bases from V and 6 bases from J, leaving 14 bases between.

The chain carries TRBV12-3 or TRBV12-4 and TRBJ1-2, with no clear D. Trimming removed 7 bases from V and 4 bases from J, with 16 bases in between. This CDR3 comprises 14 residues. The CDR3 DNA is TGTGCCAGCACCCTAGGGTTCCCCTTCTATGGCTACACCTTC. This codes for CASTLGFPFYGYTF.

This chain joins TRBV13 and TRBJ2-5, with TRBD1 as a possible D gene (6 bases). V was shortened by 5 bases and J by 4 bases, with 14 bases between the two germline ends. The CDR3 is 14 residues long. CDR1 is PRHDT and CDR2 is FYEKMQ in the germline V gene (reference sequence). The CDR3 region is CASSGYRERETQYF. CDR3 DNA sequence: TGTGCCAGCAGCGGATACAGGGAGCGAGAGACCCAGTACTTC. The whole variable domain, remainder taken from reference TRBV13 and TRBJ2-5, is AAGVIQSPRHLIKEKRETATLKCYPIPRHDTVYWYQQGPGQDPQFLISFYEKMQSDKGSIPDRFSAQQFSDYHSELNMSSLELGDSALYFCASSGYRERETQYFGPGTRLLVL.

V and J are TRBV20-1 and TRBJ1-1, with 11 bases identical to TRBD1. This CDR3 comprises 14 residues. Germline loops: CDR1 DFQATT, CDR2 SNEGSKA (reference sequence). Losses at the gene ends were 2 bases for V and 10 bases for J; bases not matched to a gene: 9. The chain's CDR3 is CSARTGTGGFSAFF. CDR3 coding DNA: TGCAGTGCTAGAACCGGGACAGGGGGTTTCTCAGCTTTCTTT.

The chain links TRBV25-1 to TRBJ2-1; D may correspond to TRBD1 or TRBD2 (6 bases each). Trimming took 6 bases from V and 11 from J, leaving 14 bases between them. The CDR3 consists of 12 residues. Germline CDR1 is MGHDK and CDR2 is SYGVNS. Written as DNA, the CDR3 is TGTGCCAGCAGCCCACAAGGGGGGAAGCAGTTCTTC. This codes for CASSPQGGKQFF.

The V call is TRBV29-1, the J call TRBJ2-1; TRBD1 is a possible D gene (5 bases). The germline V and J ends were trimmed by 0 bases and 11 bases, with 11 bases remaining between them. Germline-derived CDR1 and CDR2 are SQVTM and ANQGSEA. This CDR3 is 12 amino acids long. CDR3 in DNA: TGCAGCGTTGAAGACACGACAGCAAAGCAGTTCTTC. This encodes CSVEDTTAKQFF.

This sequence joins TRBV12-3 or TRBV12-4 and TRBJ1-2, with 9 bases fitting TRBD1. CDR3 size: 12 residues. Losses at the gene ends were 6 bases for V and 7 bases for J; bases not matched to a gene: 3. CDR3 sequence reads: CASRQGASGYTF. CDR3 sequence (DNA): TGTGCCAGCAGACAGGGGGCAAGTGGCTACACCTTC.

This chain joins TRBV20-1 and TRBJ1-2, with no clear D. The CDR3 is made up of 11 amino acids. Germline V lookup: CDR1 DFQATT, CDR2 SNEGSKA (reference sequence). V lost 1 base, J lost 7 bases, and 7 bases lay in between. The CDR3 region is CSARGMGGYTF. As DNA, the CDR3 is TGCAGTGCTAGAGGAATGGGTGGCTACACCTTC.

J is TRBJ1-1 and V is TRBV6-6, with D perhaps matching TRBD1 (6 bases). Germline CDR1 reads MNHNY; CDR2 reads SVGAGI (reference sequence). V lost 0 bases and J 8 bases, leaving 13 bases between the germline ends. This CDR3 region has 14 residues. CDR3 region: CASSYSVEGEEAFF. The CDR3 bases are TGTGCCAGCAGTTACTCGGTGGAGGGGGAAGAAGCTTTCTTT.

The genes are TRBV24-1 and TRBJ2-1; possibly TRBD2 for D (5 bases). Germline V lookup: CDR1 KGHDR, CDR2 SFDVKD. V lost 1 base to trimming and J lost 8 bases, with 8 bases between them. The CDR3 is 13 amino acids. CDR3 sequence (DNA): TGTGCCACCAGTGATTTCGCGGGCCATGAGCAGTTCTTC. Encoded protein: CATSDFAGHEQFF.

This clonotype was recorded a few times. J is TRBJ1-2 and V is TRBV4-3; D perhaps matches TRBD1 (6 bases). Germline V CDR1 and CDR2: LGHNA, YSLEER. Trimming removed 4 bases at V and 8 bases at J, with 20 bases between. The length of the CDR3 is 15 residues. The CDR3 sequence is CASSRERGQFFGYTF. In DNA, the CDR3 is TGCGCCAGCAGCCGAGAAAGAGGACAGTTTTTCGGCTACACCTTC.